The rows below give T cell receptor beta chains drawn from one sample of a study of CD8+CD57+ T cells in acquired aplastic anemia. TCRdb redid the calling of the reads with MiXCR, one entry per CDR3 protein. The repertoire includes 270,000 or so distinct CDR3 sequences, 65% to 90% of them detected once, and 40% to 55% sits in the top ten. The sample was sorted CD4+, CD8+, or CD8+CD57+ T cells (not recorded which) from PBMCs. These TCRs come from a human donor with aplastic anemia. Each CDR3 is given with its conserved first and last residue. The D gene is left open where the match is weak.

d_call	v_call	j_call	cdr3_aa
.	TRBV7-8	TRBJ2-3	CASGVGGKGTPFF
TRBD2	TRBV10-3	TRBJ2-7	CASSQGLAGTYEQYF
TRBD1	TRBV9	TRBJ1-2	CASSSTQTGAYGYTF
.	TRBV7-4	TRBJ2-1	CASSVVGTSSTYDQFF
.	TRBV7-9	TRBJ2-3	CASSLAGGHGANVF
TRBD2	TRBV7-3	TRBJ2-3	CASSLAGGRVTQYYF
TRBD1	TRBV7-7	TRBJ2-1	CASTLKTGGTGELQFF
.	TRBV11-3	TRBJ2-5	CASSKQVAGETQYF
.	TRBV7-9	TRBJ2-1	CASSLGASESNKQFF
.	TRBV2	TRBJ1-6	CASSDWGHNDSPLHF
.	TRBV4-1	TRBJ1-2	CASGSSSDSYYGYTF
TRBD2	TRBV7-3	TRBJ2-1	CASSMGTRRAKQYF
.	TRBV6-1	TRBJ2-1	CASNMGRGLGEQFF
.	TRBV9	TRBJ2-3	CASSVYRNSTNEQYF
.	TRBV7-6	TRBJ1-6	CSSRVGGYNSPLHF
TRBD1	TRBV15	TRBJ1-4	CATSRGDRATNEKLFF
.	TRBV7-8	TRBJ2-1	CASSFAGAAGGDEQFF
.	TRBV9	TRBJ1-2	CASSLGSDTLYYGYTF
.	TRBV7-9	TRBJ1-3	CASSHKGLTEAFFF
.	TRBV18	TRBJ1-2	CASSKILEGYTF
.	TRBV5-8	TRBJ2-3	CASSQGLGPDTQYF
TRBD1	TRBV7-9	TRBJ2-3	CASSGTGPWDEQF
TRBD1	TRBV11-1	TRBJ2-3	CASSSRDRADTQYF
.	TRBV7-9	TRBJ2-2	CASSVGGSSGANVF